The TCR beta chain described here comes from a study of T cells after yellow fever vaccination. This clonotype occurred many times. What it binds is unknown. Study-level results: There was a possibility that FACS-sorted repertoires contained abundant clonotypes contaminating from the bulk population.

From the 5' RACE reads, TCRdb called clonotypes with MiXCR, one entry per CDR3 protein. The profile shows about 300,000 distinct CDR3 sequences, about 6.6% of them singletons. V lost 1 base and J 0 bases, leaving 10 bases between the germline ends. CDR1 SQVTM and CDR2 ANQGSEA come from the germline V gene. There are 15 residues in the CDR3. Sequencing was performed on PBMCs, taken 35 to 50 days after the first yellow fever vaccination. The clonotype originates from a man between 18 and 35 years old who received the YFV17D yellow fever vaccine. The rearrangement uses TRBV29-1 and TRBJ2-4, with unresolved D. The CDR3 here is CSVEGEALAKNIQYF. The CDR3 region has the DNA TGCAGCGTTGAAGGGGAAGCACTAGCCAAAAACATTCAGTACTTC.